This T cell receptor beta chain was obtained from a study of blood T cell repertoires in COVID-19. Seattle patient enrollment occurred during active infection, with longitudinal follow-up thereafter. Some clones are missing from TCRdb's copy, which holds only in-frame ones; the method was immunoSEQ multiplex PCR. The repertoire holds 270,000 or so clones, approximately 87% seen once, with approximately 12% in the top ten. The CDR3 spans 13 residues. Germline V gene sequence: CDR1 PRHDT, CDR2 FYEKMQ (reference sequence). V lost 5 bases to trimming and J lost 2 bases, with 7 bases between them. The chain employs TRBV13 and TRBJ1-3; D gene unclear. Sequenced: peripheral blood. The receptor comes from a woman in her 30s with COVID-19, enrolled during active disease. In nucleotides, the CDR3 is TGTGCCAGCAGCCTCCAGGCTGGAAACACCATATATTTT. It translates to CASSLQAGNTIYF.